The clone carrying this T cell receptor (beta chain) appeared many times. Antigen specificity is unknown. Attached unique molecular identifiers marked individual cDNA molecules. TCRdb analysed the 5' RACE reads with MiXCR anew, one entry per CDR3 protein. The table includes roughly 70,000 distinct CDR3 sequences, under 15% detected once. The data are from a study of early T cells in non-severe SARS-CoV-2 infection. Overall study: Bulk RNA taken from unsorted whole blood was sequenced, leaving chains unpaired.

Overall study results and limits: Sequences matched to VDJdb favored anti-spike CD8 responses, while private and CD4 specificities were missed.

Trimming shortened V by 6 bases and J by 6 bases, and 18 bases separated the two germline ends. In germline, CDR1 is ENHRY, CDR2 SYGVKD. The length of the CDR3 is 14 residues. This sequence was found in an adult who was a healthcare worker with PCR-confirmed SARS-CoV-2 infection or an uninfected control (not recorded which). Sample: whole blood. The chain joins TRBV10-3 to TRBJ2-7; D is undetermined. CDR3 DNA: TGTGCCATCAGGCCCGCGCCCAGTCGCCCCGAGCAGTACTTC. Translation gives CAIRPAPSRPEQYF.